The 8 T cell receptor beta chains reported below all come from one sample, sequenced in a study of blood T cell repertoires in COVID-19. Sequencing was performed with immunoSEQ multiplex PCR; in TCRdb, only in-frame clones are kept and a portion is missing. Of around 100,000 clones in the sample, about 80% were seen once. Source material: peripheral blood. Receptor source: a woman aged 70-85 years with acute or convalescent COVID-19.

The J gene is TRBJ1-1, the V gene TRBV28; 9 nucleotides agree with TRBD1. The V gene end was trimmed by 8 bases and the J gene end by 3 bases; junction bases not matched to a gene: 10. Germline CDR1 MDHEN, CDR2 SYDVKM. The CDR3 has 15 residues. This CDR3 reads CASGLLGQGDTEAFF. In nucleotides, the CDR3 is TGTGCCAGCGGCCTGCTGGGACAGGGAGACACTGAAGCTTTCTTT.

The chain has TRBV3-1 (or the pseudogene TRBV3-2) and TRBJ2-3, with D tentatively TRBD2 (6 bases). The CDR3 contains 15 residues. From germline, CDR1 is LGHDT and CDR2 YNNKEL (reference sequence). V shed 1 base and J shed 3 bases, with 11 bases lying between them. The CDR3 sequence is CASSQGAGRTDTQYF. CDR3 bases: TGTGCCAGCAGCCAAGGCGCGGGGAGAACAGATACGCAGTATTTT.

This clone came up a few times. The V and J genes are TRBV5-8 and TRBJ1-4; maybe TRBD1 (5 bases). CDR1 and CDR2 (germline): SGHTS, YDEGEE. CDR3 size: 16 residues. V dropped 2 bases and J dropped 1 base, with 12 bases sitting between them. CDR3 sequence reads: CASSFRGVGTNEKLFF. CDR3 in DNA: TGTGCCAGCAGCTTTAGGGGTGTTGGAACTAATGAAAAACTGTTTTTT.

This clone was seen once. The genes are TRBV10-3 and TRBJ1-5, with 8 bases fitting TRBD1. CDR1 ENHRY and CDR2 SYGVKD come from the germline V gene. Unmatched junction bases numbered 9, after V lost 10 bases and J lost 7 bases. The CDR3 covers 13 residues. CDR3 in DNA: TGTGCCACGGGAAGACAGGGGATCCAGCCCCAGCATTTT. Protein sequence: CATGRQGIQPQHF.

The V call is TRBV11-2, the J call TRBJ1-2; 8 nucleotides agree with TRBD1. Germline V lookup: CDR1 SGHAT, CDR2 FQNNGV. V lost 0 bases to trimming and J lost 7 bases; unmatched junction nucleotides: 7. This CDR3 comprises 15 residues. The CDR3 sequence: CASSLDMDRAFGYTF. CDR3 bases: TGTGCCAGCAGCTTAGACATGGACAGGGCTTTTGGCTACACCTTC.

This rearrangement joins TRBV28 to TRBJ1-1; D perhaps matches TRBD1 (6 bases). Trimming took off 5 bases at V and 5 bases at J, with 15 bases between the two ends. Germline CDR1 MDHEN, CDR2 SYDVKM. This CDR3 spans 14 amino acids. The CDR3 loop reads CASSGQSGGTEAFF. The CDR3 DNA reads as TGTGCCAGCAGTGGACAGTCCGGGGGGACTGAAGCTTTCTTT.

The rearrangement joins TRBV5-1 to TRBJ2-2; no clear D. CDR1 is SGHRS and CDR2 is YFSETQ in the germline V gene. The CDR3 is 16 amino acids. Trimming took off 4 bases at V and 0 bases at J, with 13 bases between the two ends. The CDR3 DNA reads TGCGCCAGCAGCCCTTCCCTGGCGGCGAACACCGGGGAGCTGTTTTTT. Amino acid sequence: CASSPSLAANTGELFF.

The chain has TRBV4-1 and TRBJ1-1, with a tentative D call TRBD1 (5 bases). The germline gives CDR1 MGHRA, CDR2 YSYEKL. V lost 0 bases and J lost 1, with 12 bases in between. There are 16 residues in the CDR3. The CDR3 loop reads CASSQEGGDANTEAFF. The CDR3 bases are TGCGCCAGCAGCCAAGAGGGGGGAGATGCGAACACTGAAGCTTTCTTT.